Reported below is one TCR beta chain. The sample holds a few counts of this clone. The specificity of this receptor is unknown. Per-nucleotide qualities are absent, and no much larger clonotype sits a single base away. The cohort was made up of roughly 670 healthy bone marrow donors. All cohort members were sampled while nominally healthy, although unrecorded immune exposures were likely present. The donor was CMV seronegative and belonged to the group of 320 or so seronegative cohort members. Every donor gave a peripheral blood sample, and the peripheral blood mononuclear cells from that sample were used for TCR beta sequencing. The Qiagen DNeasy Blood Extraction Kit was used to extract genomic DNA from the blood cell samples. The library came from the immunoSEQ multiplex PCR assay. For the multiplex PCR, a mixture combining 60 forward primers for TCR Vbeta segments and 13 reverse primers for TCR Jbeta segments was used. The CDR3 region of rearranged TCR beta genes was amplified from genomic DNA with a multiplex PCR assay. Amplified TCR beta libraries were sequenced as 87-base-pair reads on the Illumina HiSeq System. The published analysis was carried out like this. A later analysis tallied tens of millions of unique TCR beta chains across the 666 repertoires, and approximately 11 million of those chains were shared by two or more donors. To remove PCR and sequencing errors, raw reads were error-corrected and collapsed into unique sequences using a nearest-neighbor algorithm that merged closely related sequences. V, D and J gene segments were assigned by aligning CDR3 sequences to IMGT reference sequences. Each retained sequence needed at least a six-nucleotide match to both a V gene segment and a J gene segment. A rearrangement was called productive if the CDR3 had no stop codons and remained in frame with V and J, and every other rearrangement was called non-productive. Following IMGT convention, CDR3 was defined as the stretch from the second conserved V-encoded cysteine up to the conserved J-encoded phenylalanine. The earlier analysis of 450 to 750 of the donors excluded any sequence lacking an unambiguous match to a single V gene segment. In an earlier analysis of several hundred of the donors, V segments were called functional above 56.7% productive rearrangements and were called segregating when the between-donor standard deviation exceeded 5%. A statistical classification framework was developed to diagnose cytomegalovirus status using the catalog of TCR beta chain sequences. In a later analysis, TCR nucleotide sequences were compared against IMGT/GENE-DB human TR gene sequences so that V and J genes could be assigned. Using the TCRdist pipeline, a later analysis assigned CDR3 sequences along with most-parsimonious VDJ recombination scenarios. In a later analysis, each TCR beta chain was defined by its CDR3 amino acid sequence together with its V-gene family, and reads lacking a unique V-gene family were excluded. To address suspected cross-contamination and a sequencing artifact, a later analysis removed 592 highly shared, low-generation-probability nucleotide sequences. In a later analysis, a clonal expansion index for each public chain was calculated from normalized within-repertoire ranks of inferred template counts. In a later analysis, generation probabilities were computed with a VDJ recombination model fitted to out-of-frame rearrangements, and the resulting probabilities were checked against IGoR. A later analysis scored TCR-TCR, TCR-HLA and TCR-CMV co-occurrence with hypergeometric tests, applying a repertoire-size bias correction to TCR pairs. To estimate false discovery rates, a later analysis permuted the HLA or CMV assignments 20 times. In a later analysis, co-occurring TCRs were grouped with DBSCAN, and TCRdist sequence similarity was added when clustering was performed within HLA-allele-positive subsets. Repertoires with fewer than 30,000 or more than 120,000 public chains were left out of co-occurrence clustering, as were about 5 repertoires with anomalous nucleotide sharing. TCRdb's version of the immuneACCESS table is confined to in-frame rearrangements and falls short of the full clone set. An unresolved V gene accounts for under half of the shortfall where checked; the remainder is of unknown origin. V and J calls and clone size are copied from that table; D and trimming were computed from the DNA. This sample has about 270,000 clones in its table, and roughly two thirds of those were observed once. Together, the top ten hold 2% to 2.5% of the sample.

The data stem from a study of cytomegalovirus exposure and HLA in healthy donors (TCRdb year 2017). For context, the study as a whole: According to an earlier analysis of 587 of the donors, roughly 180 million T cells yielded over 90 million unique TCR beta sequences and around 280 Gb of sequence data. Genome-wide SNP genotypes for about 65% of the roughly 700 donors were used in a later genetic analysis, which treated that subset as a discovery cohort. The study used immunosequencing to profile the T cell repertoires of about 670 subjects and linked those repertoires to cytomegalovirus serostatus. The study was designed to test whether signatures of past pathogen exposure could be identified by cataloging public T cell receptors. An early release that covered 500 to 800 HLA-typed donors contained around 300 gigabases of sequencing data and 75 million to 100 million unique TCR sequences. A handful of DR-DQ haplotypes were treated as single units for association and clustering because of strong linkage in the cohort. Donor age, sex, ethnicity and CMV serostatus were collected together with the repertoire data. Of the 398 genotyped donors, around 81% fell in the genetic ancestry cluster associated with self-reported Caucasian donors. A separate validation cohort of approximately 120 different subjects was used in addition to the 666-subject first cohort. High-throughput TCR immunosequencing, statistical association of individual TCRs with disease status, and machine learning were combined to predict cytomegalovirus infection status. HLA typing included class I and class II loci at four-digit resolution. The later analysis used no new phenotypic data to find candidate immune exposures, relying instead on TCR beta sequences and their occurrence across donors. To decide whether each TCR beta V gene segment behaved as functional or pseudogenic, an earlier analysis of fewer than 750 of the donors relied on high-throughput TCR beta sequencing. Among 398 genotyped donors of the cohort, an average of roughly 230,000 unique TCR beta nucleotide sequences was sequenced per donor, of which 15% to 20% were non-productive. To study patterns of TCR occurrence, a later analysis re-analyzed previously published TCR beta repertoires from more than 550 donors and added high-resolution HLA genotyping. Every discovery cohort repertoire had been produced on one sequencing platform. The number of typed donors differed by locus: about 620-640 for A, B, C, DRB1 and DQB1; 500 to 550 for DQA1; 606 for DPA1; and about 470 for DPB1.

The CDR3 contains 13 residues, cysteine and phenylalanine counted. Only the CDR3 DNA is retained, 39 bases long and in frame from the first base. The germline V gene (reference sequence) yields LNHDA for CDR1 and SQIVND for CDR2. V drops 3 bases and J drops 4 bases, leaving 9 bases in between. Results the study describes overall, beyond this receptor: Compared with equally common non-associated chains, HLA-associated TCR beta chains in a later analysis were more clonally expanded and had lower generation probabilities. Several of the top co-occurrence clusters appeared to be linked to parvovirus B19, influenza, CMV and Epstein-Barr virus, according to a later analysis. In vitro tests confirmed that three of the cytomegalovirus-associated TCR beta chains recognize cytomegalovirus antigens. A later genetic analysis associated a missense DCLRE1C variant with V-gene and J-gene trimming of TCR beta chains, and an independent cohort replicated the association. In an earlier analysis of around 600 of the donors, most TCR beta V segments were observed in productive rearrangements about 87% or about 30% of the time, broadly matching IMGT annotations. CMV serostatus was the only immune exposure information available for the cohort. The authors suggested that the approach could potentially be extended to other disease states and immunological phenotypes. The study listed 164 TCR beta chains as associated with cytomegalovirus. Because HLA typing was unavailable for some donors at each locus, only the typed subset was used in association tests. In a later genetic analysis, fewer N-insertions in productive TCRs were reported among donors in an Asian-associated ancestry cluster than the roughly 700-donor mean. Most CMV-associated TCR beta chains appeared to be HLA-restricted in a later analysis, and the HLA associations seemed to be driven largely by CMV exposure. In both the original and validation cohorts, the classifier was reported to diagnose cytomegalovirus status with high specificity and sensitivity. When HLA alleles, especially DR and DQ, strongly co-occurred, TCR associations were difficult to assign to individual alleles. The cohort was sequenced for TCR beta chains only, and without alpha or paired-chain data the features that could be detected were limited. At a false discovery rate of 0.05, a later analysis linked 16,951 TCR beta sequences to specific HLA alleles. According to a later analysis, TCR association rates differed among HLA loci, with DRB1 alleles showing the most associated TCRs and HLA-C alleles showing the fewest. A further reported finding was that TCR beta sequences accurately predicted the HLA-A and HLA-B alleles for most subjects in the first cohort. The 87-base-pair reads could not distinguish some IMGT-functional V segments, including TRBV6-2 and TRBV6-3, so those segments were excluded. Most TCR sequences were observed very rarely across donors, whereas some public TCRs were present in many individuals. Some 16 rarely observed V segments, including chromosome 9 orphons, were excluded from the earlier analysis of about 600 of the donors because counts were too low. Roughly uniform sequencing depth across donors was assumed in presence/absence analyses, although this assumption may not hold. Correlated functional status among segregating V segments might reflect linkage disequilibrium, but an unknown experimental factor could not be ruled out. A cluster of highly shared sequence variants was judged likely to represent a technical artifact of the sequencing pipeline.

The chain employs TRBV19 and TRBJ1-1; no D gene is confidently identified. The material sequenced was PBMCs. The receptor comes from a female donor in good health and CMV-seronegative. The CDR3 sequence is CASSMRGRTEAFF. The nucleotide sequence reads TGTGCCAGTAGTATGCGCGGTCGCACTGAAGCTTTCTTT.